This TCR beta chain was captured by sequencing in a study of shared clonotypes between healthy human individuals. Generated by immunoSEQ multiplex PCR, the TCRdb table keeps only in-frame clones and is missing some. The table has 2 million to 2.5 million clones, around 90% seen once; the top ten hold about 0.41%. The CDR3 is 17 residues long. V lost 4 bases to trimming and J lost 0 bases, with 21 bases between them. Germline V lookup: CDR1 GTSNPN, CDR2 SVGIG (reference sequence). V usage is TRBV30 and J usage is TRBJ1-2, with a possible D match to TRBD1 (6 bases). The sequence was collected from a young man in good health. Some clones in this sample may be carry-over from other donors' samples. The specimen sequenced was naive CD4+ T cells from PBMCs. The subset was: CD45RA+ positively selected. CDR3 protein: CAWTIKGERTTNYGYTF. The CDR3 coding sequence is TGTGCCTGGACGATAAAGGGGGAAAGGACAACTAACTATGGCTACACCTTC. Supplemented by reference TRBV30 and TRBJ1-2, the full variable domain reads SQTIHQWPATLVQPVGSPLSLECTVEGTSNPNLYWYRQAAGRGLQLLFYSVGIGQISSEVPQNLSASRPQDRQFILSSKKLLLSDSGFYLCAWTIKGERTTNYGYTFGSGTRLTVV.